These 28 T cell receptor beta chains came from one sample sequenced in a study of neurological immune-mediated disorders. Each CDR3 protein gets one entry after TCRdb re-called the 5' RACE reads with MiXCR. Here the sample spans roughly 25,000 distinct CDR3 sequences, 2.5% being singletons. The sample was PBMCs. The receptors derive from a woman aged 45-65 years with multiple sclerosis.

This clonotype has a count of ten or more. The chain is built from TRBV5-1 and TRBJ1-1; the match to TRBD1 covers 9 bases. CDR1 is SGHRS and CDR2 is YFSETQ in the germline V gene. The CDR3 has 15 residues. The V segment lost 4 bases and the J segment 0 bases; nucleotides outside the gene matches: 4. The CDR3 protein is CASSKDRGLNTEAFF. In DNA form, the CDR3 reads TGCGCCAGCAGCAAAGACAGGGGGTTGAACACTGAAGCTTTCTTT.

This clonotype was counted at least ten times. The chain employs TRBV20-1 and TRBJ2-1, with 7 positions matching TRBD2. CDR3 length: 13 residues. Germline V gene data show CDR1 as DFQATT and CDR2 as SNEGSKA (reference sequence). With 5 bases clipped from V and 11 bases from J, the junction kept 12 bases outside the gene matches. This CDR3 reads CSASPGGGDKQFF. CDR3 nucleotide sequence: TGCAGTGCTTCCCCCGGCGGGGGTGACAAGCAGTTCTTC.

This clonotype has ten or more counts. The chain joins TRBV5-1 to TRBJ1-2, with D possibly being TRBD1 (6 bases). V lost 5 bases, J lost 2 bases, and 13 bases lay in between. Germline CDR1 is SGHRS and CDR2 is YFSETQ. This CDR3 has 14 residues. In nucleotides, the CDR3 is TGCGCCAGCAGGCAGGGGACTCAGAACTATGGCTACACCTTC. Amino acid sequence: CASRQGTQNYGYTF.

In this sample, this clonotype turned up many times. CDR3 nucleotides: TGCAGTGCCGATGAACTTATGGCCACTGAAGCTTTCTTT. The encoded protein is CSADELMATEAFF. V usage is TRBV20-1 and J usage is TRBJ1-1; D is uncertain. The CDR3 contains 13 residues. Deletions cut 6 bases from V and 4 bases from J, with 15 bases between. Germline V gene data show CDR1 as DFQATT and CDR2 as SNEGSKA (reference sequence).

This clonotype has ten or more counts. The chain carries TRBV20-1 and TRBJ2-3; 8 positions match TRBD2. Germline values: CDR1 DFQATT, CDR2 SNEGSKA (reference sequence). J was trimmed by 3 bases and V by 7 bases; bases with no gene match: 6. The CDR3 loop spans 13 amino acids. CDR3 nucleotide sequence: TGCAGTGGGGCGGGGGGTAGGACAGATACGCAGTATTTT. It yields the protein CSGAGGRTDTQYF.

This clonotype was counted at least ten times. The chain has TRBV20-1 and TRBJ2-7; a weak D match, TRBD1 (6 bases). The germline V gene encodes CDR1 DFQATT and CDR2 SNEGSKA (reference sequence). This CDR3 spans 13 amino acids. Deletions cut 1 base from V and 2 bases from J, with 9 bases between. This CDR3 is CSARVGGAYEQYF. The DNA of the CDR3 is TGCAGTGCTAGAGTTGGGGGCGCCTACGAGCAGTACTTC.

This clonotype was counted many times. The chain uses TRBV12-3 or TRBV12-4 and TRBJ1-1; 9 nucleotides align to TRBD1. This CDR3 contains 15 residues. J lost 5 bases, V lost 5 bases, and 9 bases had no gene match. The CDR3 reads CASSPTGTGKTEAFF. CDR3 DNA: TGTGCCAGCAGTCCAACCGGGACAGGGAAGACTGAAGCTTTCTTT.

This clonotype came up a few times. The chain is built from TRBV4-2 and TRBJ1-1, with a tentative D call TRBD1 (5 bases). Germline CDR1 reads LGHNA; CDR2 reads YNFKEQ. The V and J ends lost 4 bases and 4 bases respectively, with 13 bases between them. The CDR3 totals 14 residues. The CDR3 DNA sequence: TGTGCCAGCAGCCTAGGATCCGGGGGCACTGAAGCTTTCTTT. The encoded protein is CASSLGSGGTEAFF.

This clonotype was seen a few times. This may arise from a read error, as a much more abundant clone is one base away. Since no conserved phenylalanine or tryptophan closes the CDR3, a read error is the likely cause. Here the CDR3 DNA reads TGCGCCAGCAGCTCGACGACTAGCGGGAGGGCCGTTGAGCAGTTCTGC. It translates to CASSSTTSGRAVEQFC. The genes are TRBV5-1 and TRBJ2-1; 14 positions match TRBD2. CDR3 length: 16 amino acids. V shed 3 bases, J shed 9 bases, and the junction held 8 bases outside the gene matches. CDR1 is SGHRS and CDR2 is YFSETQ in the germline V gene.

This clonotype was recorded at least ten times. V gene TRBV29-1 combines with J gene TRBJ2-3; D ambiguous. Germline CDR1 is SQVTM and CDR2 is ANQGSEA. Trimming pared 4 bases from V and 6 bases from J, leaving 5 bases between. This CDR3 comprises 10 residues. In DNA form, the CDR3 reads TGCAGCGTTGGACCGGATACGCAGTATTTT. This gives the protein CSVGPDTQYF.

This clonotype was seen many times. V gene TRBV10-3 combines with J gene TRBJ2-7, with D perhaps TRBD1 (6 bases). Germline CDR1 ENHRY, CDR2 SYGVKD. The CDR3 has 15 residues. Between the trimmed V and J ends, which lost 6 bases and 1 base, there was a span of 16 bases. CDR3 in amino acids: CAISVSGTSSYEQYF. For the CDR3, the DNA is TGTGCCATCAGCGTATCCGGGACATCATCCTACGAGCAGTACTTC.

This clonotype was observed a handful of times. V is TRBV20-1 and J is TRBJ2-7, with D perhaps matching TRBD2 (6 bases). This CDR3 contains 15 residues. Germline V CDR1 and CDR2: DFQATT, SNEGSKA (reference sequence). Trimming took off 1 base at V and 6 bases at J, with 19 bases between the two ends. The CDR3 reads CSARVPGERGSEQYF. CDR3 DNA sequence: TGCAGTGCTAGAGTCCCGGGGGAAAGAGGCTCCGAGCAGTACTTC.

This clonotype occurred a few times. Given the absence of the conserved phenylalanine or tryptophan at the CDR3 end, a read error is likely. The chain is built from TRBV18 and TRBJ2-1; 8 bases match TRBD2. The CDR3 consists of 19 residues. V dropped 2 bases and J dropped 0; count of bases not matched to a gene: 12. Per germline, CDR1 KGHSH and CDR2 LQKENI. CDR3 coding DNA: TGTGCCAGCTCACCATTGGGACTAGTCAAGATCCTCTCCTACAATGAGCAGTTCAAC. Translation: CASSPLGLVKILSYNEQFN.

There are many counts of this clonotype. The chain recombines TRBV12-3 or TRBV12-4 with TRBJ2-2; D ambiguous. This CDR3 comprises 14 residues. Trimming left V 5 bases short and J 5 bases short, with 12 bases between. The CDR3 sequence is CASSTLGKTGELFF. The CDR3 region has the DNA TGTGCCAGCAGTACCTTGGGGAAGACCGGGGAGCTGTTTTTT.

This clonotype was seen ten or more times. V usage is TRBV29-1 and J usage is TRBJ2-3, with TRBD2 identical over 8 bases. The CDR3 has 15 amino acids. Trimming took 4 bases from V and 5 from J; bases not matched to a gene: 11. Germline CDR1 is SQVTM and CDR2 is ANQGSEA. This CDR3 is CSVGPERESGDTQYF. CDR3 DNA sequence: TGCAGCGTTGGCCCCGAGCGGGAGTCGGGAGATACGCAGTATTTT.

V and J are TRBV20-1 and TRBJ2-7, with D uncertain. Trimming removed 8 bases at V and 2 bases at J, with 16 bases between. CDR1 is DFQATT, CDR2 SNEGSKA, per germline (reference sequence). This CDR3 contains 13 residues. The CDR3 nucleotides are TGCAGTTTTGCGCCATCACTCGCCTACGAGCAGTACTTC. It yields the protein CSFAPSLAYEQYF.

This chain links TRBV7-6 with TRBJ2-3; the D is unclear. Germline loops: CDR1 SGHVS, CDR2 FNYEAQ. The CDR3 loop spans 15 amino acids. V lost 0 bases, J lost 2 bases, and 9 bases lay in between. Here the CDR3 DNA reads TGTGCCAGCAGCTTAGCGGGCATGTTCACAGATACGCAGTATTTT. It translates to CASSLAGMFTDTQYF.

Within the sample, this clonotype is medium-sized (0.01 to 0.1%). This chain uses TRBV5-1 with TRBJ2-3, with D possibly TRBD2 on 6 matching bases. V was cut by 5 bases and J by 11 bases, with 15 bases left in between. Germline V gene lookup returns CDR1 SGHRS and CDR2 YFSETQ. The CDR3 runs 12 residues. The CDR3 loop is CASSIDGGLQYF. CDR3 DNA sequence: TGCGCCAGCAGTATAGACGGGGGACTGCAGTATTTT. Using reference TRBV5-1 and TRBJ2-3 for the parts outside the CDR3, the full variable domain is KAGVTQTPRYLIKTRGQQVTLSCSPISGHRSVSWYQQTPGQGLQFLFEYFSETQRNKGNFPGRFSGRQFSNSRSEMNVSTLELGDSALYLCASSIDGGLQYFGPGTRLTVL.

This clonotype was seen many times. The chain is built from TRBV20-1 and TRBJ2-5; D is possibly TRBD1 (6 bases). The CDR3 spans 12 residues. Trimming removed 6 bases from V and 2 bases from J, with 10 bases in between. Germline lookup yields CDR1 DFQATT and CDR2 SNEGSKA (reference sequence). The CDR3 loop reads CSALGQQETQYF. DNA for the CDR3: TGCAGTGCCCTCGGACAGCAAGAGACCCAGTACTTC.

This clonotype was picked up a small number of times. This chain links TRBV29-1 with TRBJ1-2; tentatively, D is TRBD1 (6 bases). There are 12 residues in the CDR3. Germline CDR1 and CDR2: SQVTM and ANQGSEA. V lost 1 base and J lost 4, with 7 bases in between. DNA for the CDR3: TGCAGCGTTGAAGCACAGGGCTATGGCTACACCTTC. Protein sequence: CSVEAQGYGYTF.

The sample holds many counts of this clonotype. This chain uses TRBV12-3 or TRBV12-4 with TRBJ1-1, with D unclear. CDR3 length equals 13 residues. V was clipped by 2 bases and J by 6 bases, with 10 bases between them. The CDR3 DNA reads as TGTGCCAGCAGTTTAAACAGCGCGTCTGAAGCTTTCTTT. This sequence encodes CASSLNSASEAFF.

This clonotype was found a few times. The rearrangement uses TRBV11-2 and TRBJ2-1; D gene unclear. The CDR3 spans 11 residues. From germline, CDR1 is SGHAT and CDR2 FQNNGV. Trimming removed 5 bases from V and 4 bases from J, with 3 bases in between. The CDR3 DNA is TGTGCCAGCAGCCCTTACAATGAGCAGTTCTTC. As protein: CASSPYNEQFF.

This clonotype appeared many times. The chain couples TRBV20-1 to TRBJ2-7; D might be TRBD1 (6 bases). The germline V and J ends were trimmed by 4 bases and 6 bases, with 16 bases remaining between them. The CDR3 runs to 13 residues. The germline V gene has CDR1 DFQATT and CDR2 SNEGSKA (reference sequence). CDR3 sequence (DNA): TGCAGTGCTACCCTAGCAGGGGTAAGCGAGCAGTACTTC. Residues: CSATLAGVSEQYF.

V gene TRBV20-1 combines with J gene TRBJ2-7; D unclear. Trimming took off 0 bases at V and 0 bases at J, with 12 bases between the two ends. Germline V gene lookup returns CDR1 DFQATT and CDR2 SNEGSKA (reference sequence). The CDR3 has 15 amino acids. CDR3 nucleotide sequence: TGCAGTGCTAGAGATAGCCTCCAGCCCTCCTACGAGCAGTACTTC. Residues: CSARDSLQPSYEQYF.

This clonotype was counted ten times or more. DNA for the CDR3: TGTGCCAGCCAGCCCCCCCCAGGGGTTCTGGATACGCAGTATTTT. As protein: CASQPPPGVLDTQYF. The V call is TRBV12-3 or TRBV12-4, the J call TRBJ2-3; D perhaps matches TRBD1 (6 bases). V lost 8 bases to trimming and J lost 6 bases, with 21 bases between them. The CDR3 has 15 amino acids.

This clonotype was picked up many times. The rearrangement joins TRBV5-1 to TRBJ2-3; TRBD1 matches 8 bases. The junction had 4 bases not matched to a gene; V was cut back by 0 bases and J by 4 bases. The CDR3 spans 15 residues. Germline lookup yields CDR1 SGHRS and CDR2 YFSETQ. This CDR3 is CASSLDRGMSDTQYF. CDR3 coding DNA: TGCGCCAGCAGCTTGGACAGGGGGATGTCAGATACGCAGTATTTT.

This clonotype came up many times. The junction and the germline gene differ at one end; a read error may be behind it. The rearrangement links TRBV7-7 to TRBJ2-7; D is possibly TRBD2 (5 bases). CDR3 length: 13 amino acids. Germline assignment: CDR1 SSHAT and CDR2 FNYEAQ (reference sequence). CDR3 region: CASSLAQTTEQYF. DNA for the CDR3: TGTGCTAGCAGCTTAGCGCAGACGACGGAGCAGTACTTC.

This clonotype has a count of ten or more. This rearrangement joins TRBV5-1 to TRBJ2-2; TRBD2 matches 9 bases. The CDR3 totals 13 residues. Germline CDR1 is SGHRS and CDR2 is YFSETQ. V gave up 7 bases and J gave up 4 bases; unmatched junction bases: 2. The CDR3 nucleotides are TGCGCCAGCCAAGCGGGAGGCACCGGGGAGCTGTTTTTT. Protein: CASQAGGTGELFF.